The rows below give T cell receptor beta chains drawn from one sample of a study of blood T cells in healthy people across ages. From the 5' RACE reads, TCRdb called clonotypes with MiXCR, one entry per CDR3 protein. The data contain about 970,000 distinct CDR3 sequences, 51% of them singletons. The sequencing input was blood. Source of these receptors: a woman aged 55-69 years in good health. The CDR3 runs from the conserved cysteine through the conserved F or W.

>TRBJ2-7|TRBV10-3
CAISGTSGIGLDGEQYF
>TRBJ1-2|TRBV4-1
CASSQDHRDKANYGYTF
>TRBJ2-1|TRBV29-1
CSAPGGSLGNEQFF
>TRBJ2-5|TRBV7-8
CASVRDRQETQYF
>TRBJ2-7|TRBV27
CAASRTSLDEQYF
>TRBJ2-5|TRBV7-2
CASSGSWRETQYF
>NA|TRBV4-2
CASTTGTSRIETQYF
>TRBJ2-1|TRBV29-1
CSVLAGGALNEQFF
>TRBJ1-2|TRBV28
CASSYSKTYGYTF
>TRBJ1-1|TRBV6-5
CASRVTGVNSAFF
>TRBJ2-1|TRBV6-2/TRBV6-3
CASSGLGWNEQFF
>TRBJ2-3|TRBV29-1
CSVPLDSTDTQYF
>TRBJ2-5|TRBV7-3
CASSFVGGVGETQYF
>TRBJ2-1|TRBV7-9
CASSPDSGRTREQFF
>TRBJ1-5|TRBV5-6
CASSATGRGNQPQHF
>NA|TRBV11-3
CASSLDRSGNYEQYF
>TRBJ2-1|TRBV20-1
CSAQSREFEQFF
>TRBJ1-2|TRBV5-1
CASSFAEANYGYTF
>TRBJ2-1|TRBV19
CASGTGGEQFF
>TRBJ2-1|TRBV14
CASSRNGAKSNEQFF
>TRBJ1-1|TRBV7-9
CASSLIGGEALSTEAFF
>TRBJ1-1|TRBV5-1
CASSPDRGRNTEAFF
>TRBJ2-1|TRBV7-2
CASSFVVGTYNEQFF
>TRBJ2-7|TRBV6-5
CASRRTGGEQYF
>TRBJ2-5|TRBV12-3/TRBV12-4
CASSVPGTQYF
>TRBJ1-1|TRBV25-1
CASSPNSRTAEAFF
>TRBJ1-2|TRBV7-2
CASSLTRDRYGYTF
>TRBJ2-1|TRBV28
CASSFGPMRSNEQFF
>TRBJ2-7|TRBV6-5
CASSYDSGGYEQYF
>TRBJ2-1|TRBV28
CASSSIRDPPYNEQFF
>TRBJ2-2|TRBV7-2
CASSPRQGRTGELFF
>TRBJ2-1|TRBV5-1
CASSLASGSHNEQFF
>TRBJ2-7|TRBV5-8
CASSRRPKSSYEQYF
>TRBJ2-4|TRBV5-1
CASSTSQGSIQYF
>TRBJ2-1|TRBV20-1
CSARKAGASYNEQFF
>TRBJ2-7|TRBV7-2
CASSLLGGYSSYEQYF
>TRBJ1-1|TRBV25-1
CASSPKLPNTEAFF
>TRBJ2-7|TRBV20-1
CSARGQGVGYEQYF
>TRBJ1-2|TRBV18
CASSPLIADREFYGYTF
>TRBJ2-7|TRBV10-3
CAIQRGNNYEQYF
>TRBJ2-3|TRBV11-2
CASSLPGGASTDTQYF
>TRBJ2-1|TRBV27
CASSWGLAENNEQFF
>TRBJ2-1|TRBV29-1
CSVRGQGNEQFF
>TRBJ2-7|TRBV20-1
CSASLRLAGPKAGYVQYF
>TRBJ2-1|TRBV28
CASSIGTSGERKQFF
>TRBJ2-7|TRBV20-1
CSATSGLTYEQYF
>TRBJ2-1|TRBV7-9
CASSLLGLNEQFF
>TRBJ2-1|TRBV25-1
CASSEYSAGSSSDEQFF
>TRBJ2-2|TRBV6-6
CASSMVAGELFF
>TRBJ2-3|TRBV20-1
CSARDLAGTDTQYF
>TRBJ2-5|TRBV12-3/TRBV12-4
CASSFGGGQETQYF
>TRBJ1-5|TRBV4-1
CASSQLGQGTQPQHF
>TRBJ2-3|TRBV12-3/TRBV12-4
CASSLNLASTDTQYF
>TRBJ2-5|TRBV27
CATLKAGGPNEQYF
>NA|TRBV28
CASSNTQETQYF